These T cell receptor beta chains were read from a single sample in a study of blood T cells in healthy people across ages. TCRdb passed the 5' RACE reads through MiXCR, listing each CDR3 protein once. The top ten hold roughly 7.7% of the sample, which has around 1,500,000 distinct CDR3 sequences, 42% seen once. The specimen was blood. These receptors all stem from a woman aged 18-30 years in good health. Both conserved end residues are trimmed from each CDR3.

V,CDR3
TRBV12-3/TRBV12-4,ASSLGRQGLRLKGNQPQH
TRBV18,ASSRSGTVQETQY
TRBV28,ASSRTGVFWDTQY
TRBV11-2,ASLLTGDTYEQY
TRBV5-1,ASSLASGTETSPLH
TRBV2,ATKAGGYSYNEQF
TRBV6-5,ASSYSSSSNEQY
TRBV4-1,ASRPAGQGDEQY
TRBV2,ASSGLGQGIPKNIQY
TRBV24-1,ATSDRRSVNTGELF
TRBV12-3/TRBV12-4,ASTLGDTNTDTQY
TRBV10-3,ALGVGEDGYT
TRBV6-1,AIRPAGYEAKNIQY
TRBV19,ATRDSFTLKQY
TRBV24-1,ATSDTRGLSYNEQY
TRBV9,ASSVSYGEQF
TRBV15,ATSRAPAEKLF
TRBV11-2,ASRSLAGLETQY
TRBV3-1,ASSPASDTQY
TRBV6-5,ASTRGSLANSDTQY
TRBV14,ASSRSRAQETQY
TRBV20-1,SARDPQRGTYEQY
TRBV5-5,ASSFSLSVQPQH
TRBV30,AGGGNGYT
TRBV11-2,ASSLDLGTINQPQH
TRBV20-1,SARDPGTSGSSYEQY
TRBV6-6,ASSYTGLDDRETQY
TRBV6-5,ASRETIQETQY
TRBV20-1,SAESGNTDTQY
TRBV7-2,ASSSALGAYEQY
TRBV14,ASSPEGPNTEAF
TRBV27,ASSPGTAGQY
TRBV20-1,SAATSYNEQF
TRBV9,ASSVRGEAGNTIY
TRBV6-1,ASSKASGLDYGYT
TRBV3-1,ASSQVGTGELF
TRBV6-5,VAHGGTGEQY
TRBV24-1,ATSDWLGGEQY
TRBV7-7,ASSPIQTATDTQY
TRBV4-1,ASSPVGDTMSYEQY
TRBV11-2,ASSLGLGWDTQY
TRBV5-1,ASSQTLSDKPEQY
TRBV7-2,ASSLERWGDTQY
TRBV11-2,ASSTGQGRNIQY
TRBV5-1,ASSFIGATGVDTQY
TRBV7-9,ASSPTRVGLAGGSNEQF
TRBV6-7,ASTHRPPTGERSNQPQH